This T cell receptor (beta chain) was captured in a study of T cell responses to AZD1222 COVID-19 vaccine (dated by TCRdb to the early 2020s). Describing the broader study: TCR sequencing was performed for roughly 250 trial participants, of whom approximately 200 were given two doses of AZD1222 and around 25 were given two doses of MenACWY control vaccine. Trial participants were enrolled by age into 18-55, 56-69 and 70-plus year subgroups, with 148, 28 and 57 TCR-sequenced participants respectively.

With regard to this clone: This receptor's antigen is unknown. Per-nucleotide qualities are absent, and no much larger clonotype sits a single base away.

Paper-wide results and their limitations: Epitopes outside the regions mutated in the B.1.351 and B.1.1.7 variants were reportedly recognized by nearly half of the unique spike-specific TCRs. After two AZD1222 doses, both the breadth and the depth of spike-specific TCRs were significantly higher than at day 0 and than in MenACWY recipients. Conclusions about previously exposed vaccinees are limited, since just a handful of AZD1222 recipients were seropositive for SARS-CoV-2 at baseline. CD4 TCRs associated with the vaccine covered the entire spike protein, and the dominant responses were in regions 160-218 and 743-854. Participants were mostly white British and included more females than males, and it was suggested by the authors that clonal diversity may have been underestimated. No day 14 peak-response samples were available, so repertoires were characterized only after the peak T cell response. The 56-69-year group was small, and its depth increase did not reach significance, likely because of low power.

The CDR3 regions of human TCRbeta chains were analyzed by immunosequencing. Under the source paper's analysis protocol: TCRs in the repertoires were matched against a reference library of SARS-CoV-2-specific TCRs that had been generated with the MIRA antigen-specificity platform. Breadth was defined as the fraction of unique TCRs that were SARS-CoV-2-associated. Depth was defined as the fraction of total T cells that were SARS-CoV-2-associated. Using the MIRA data, every spike-specific TCR was mapped to the spike region that the TCR reacted to and assigned to either a CD4 or a CD8 class. Log10-transformed breadth and depth values were compared by one-way ANOVA with Sidak's multiple comparisons tests. In its TCRdb copy, this immuneACCESS table keeps in-frame sequences only and misses some clones. Where compared with another copy, unresolved V genes explain less than half of these, and the others have no known cause. That table furnishes V, J and clone size, whereas the DNA furnished D and trimming. The sample table records fewer than 120,000 clones; 92% of these occur just once. Of the sample, less than 2.5% falls within the top ten clones.

The time point label, as the study defines it: about 28 days (+/-7) after the second vaccine dose. AZD1222 recipients with second doses at about 4 weeks or about 12 weeks were pooled, because spike-specific TCR depth and breadth did not differ between schedules. Samples from vaccinated people were obtained from the UK trials COV001 and COV002, which included a single-blind randomized controlled phase 2/3 trial of AZD1222 (ChAdOx1 nCoV-19) in healthy adults. For TCRbeta chain sequencing, PBMC samples were collected from trial participants at day 0 and at day 28 after the second dose. As encoded in the germline V gene, CDR1 is SNHLY while CDR2 is FYNNEI. V drops 6 bases and J drops 2 bases, leaving 11 bases in between. Including cysteine and phenylalanine, the CDR3 has 14 amino acids. The CDR3 DNA has 42 bases and is translated from base 1.

This sequence uses TRBV2 and TRBJ1-3; no confident D gene assignment can be made. The clonotype originates from an adult who received the AZD1222 COVID-19 vaccine. This specimen was peripheral blood, taken 28 days after the second AZD1222 dose. The CDR3 loop reads CASRGSVPGNTIYF. At the DNA level, the sequence is TGTGCCAGCAGAGGGAGCGTGCCTGGAAACACCATATATTTT. Joined to the reference TRBV2 and TRBJ1-3 proteins, this CDR3 gives the full variable domain: EPEVTQTPSHQVTQMGQEVILRCVPISNHLYFYWYRQILGQKVEFLVSFYNNEISEKSEIFDDQFSVERPDGSNFTLKIRSTKLEDSAMYFCASRGSVPGNTIYFGEGSWLTVV.